Listed below are T cell receptor beta chains from one sample, sequenced in a study of glioma-infiltrating T cells after dendritic cell vaccination. Profiling relied on immunoSEQ multiplex PCR, and the TCRdb table lists in-frame clones only, not all of them. The profile shows more than 95,000 clones, approximately 80% of them singletons. The specimen was blood, collected after dendritic cell vaccination. The receptors derive from a human donor with glioblastoma. The CDR3 runs from the conserved cysteine through the conserved F or W. Fields, in order: D gene, J gene, clone size, V gene, CDR3 DNA, CDR3 protein. The D gene is left open where the match is weak. Clone size is not always given. Where it is, it says once, few, many or a class for expanded clones.

D gene: .; J gene: TRBJ2-2; clone size: few; V gene: TRBV6-6; CDR3 DNA: TGTGCCAGCCAGTCTAGATTGAACACCGGGGAGCTGTTTTTT; CDR3 protein: CASQSRLNTGELFF
D gene: TRBD1; J gene: TRBJ2-7; clone size: .; V gene: TRBV11-1; CDR3 DNA: TGTGCCAGCAGTAAAGGACAGGGGAAATACGAGCAGTACTTC; CDR3 protein: CASSKGQGKYEQYF
D gene: TRBD1; J gene: TRBJ2-3; clone size: .; V gene: TRBV5-4; CDR3 DNA: TGTGCCAGCAGCTGGGGGACAGCAAGCACAGATACGCAGTATTTT; CDR3 protein: CASSWGTASTDTQYF
D gene: .; J gene: TRBJ1-2; clone size: .; V gene: TRBV28; CDR3 DNA: TGTGCCAGCAGTTCAAAAGGTTGGGGCGGCTACACCTTC; CDR3 protein: CASSSKGWGGYTF
D gene: TRBD1; J gene: TRBJ1-2; clone size: .; V gene: TRBV30; CDR3 DNA: TGTGCCTGGAGTGTAGAGTTCGGACAGGCAGGATCCACGTATGGCTACACCTTC; CDR3 protein: CAWSVEFGQAGSTYGYTF
D gene: .; J gene: TRBJ2-1; clone size: few; V gene: TRBV30; CDR3 DNA: TGTGCCTGGACGGGCTACAATGAGCAGTTCTTC; CDR3 protein: CAWTGYNEQFF
D gene: .; J gene: TRBJ2-7; clone size: .; V gene: TRBV2; CDR3 DNA: TGTGCCAGCAGTGGGCAGATGTACGAGCAGTACTTC; CDR3 protein: CASSGQMYEQYF
D gene: .; J gene: TRBJ2-7; clone size: once; V gene: TRBV21-1; CDR3 DNA: TGTGCCAGCAGCAAAGGGGTCGCAGGGGCCTACGAGCAGTACTTC; CDR3 protein: CASSKGVAGAYEQYF
D gene: TRBD2; J gene: TRBJ2-7; clone size: .; V gene: TRBV5-1; CDR3 DNA: TGCGCCAGCAGCTTGGTTGCGGGGGGGCCCTACGAGCAGTACTTC; CDR3 protein: CASSLVAGGPYEQYF
D gene: TRBD2; J gene: TRBJ2-3; clone size: .; V gene: TRBV30; CDR3 DNA: TGTGCCTGGAGGACTAGCGGTAGCACAGATACGCAGTATTTT; CDR3 protein: CAWRTSGSTDTQYF
D gene: TRBD2; J gene: TRBJ2-3; clone size: .; V gene: TRBV9; CDR3 DNA: TGTGCCAGCAGCCCAAGGACTAGCGGGGGCCGGGGTACAGATACGCAGTATTTT; CDR3 protein: CASSPRTSGGRGTDTQYF
D gene: .; J gene: TRBJ2-1; clone size: .; V gene: TRBV19; CDR3 DNA: TGTGCCAGTAGTAAGGCCCCACGCGGGTTATTATACAATGAGCAGTTCTTC; CDR3 protein: CASSKAPRGLLYNEQFF
D gene: TRBD2; J gene: TRBJ2-1; clone size: .; V gene: TRBV25-1; CDR3 DNA: TGTGCCAGCAGTGAACCCGGCGGGAGCTACAATGAGCAGTTCTTC; CDR3 protein: CASSEPGGSYNEQFF
D gene: .; J gene: TRBJ1-6; clone size: .; V gene: TRBV2; CDR3 DNA: TGTGCCAGCATGGGCCAGGGTGGTTCACCCCTCCACTTT; CDR3 protein: CASMGQGGSPLHF
D gene: .; J gene: TRBJ2-7; clone size: .; V gene: TRBV6-6; CDR3 DNA: TGTGCCAGCAGTTGGCGGGGGCGGTCCTACGAGCAGTACTTC; CDR3 protein: CASSWRGRSYEQYF
D gene: .; J gene: TRBJ2-3; clone size: .; V gene: TRBV10-3; CDR3 DNA: TGTGCCATCAGTGAGTCGGGGGCCACCACGGATACGCAGTATTTT; CDR3 protein: CAISESGATTDTQYF
D gene: TRBD1; J gene: TRBJ2-3; clone size: .; V gene: TRBV5-1; CDR3 DNA: TGCGCCAGCAGCTCGGGACAGGAGTTTACAGATACGCAGTATTTT; CDR3 protein: CASSSGQEFTDTQYF
D gene: TRBD1; J gene: TRBJ2-5; clone size: .; V gene: TRBV2; CDR3 DNA: TGTGCCAGCAGGCCGGGACAGAAAGAGACCCAGTACTTC; CDR3 protein: CASRPGQKETQYF
D gene: .; J gene: TRBJ1-2; clone size: once; V gene: TRBV15; CDR3 DNA: TGTGCCACCAGCAGTCTTTATCCTCTCCGGGAAGAGGGTTTCGTCCCCCACTATGGCTACACCTTC; CDR3 protein: CATSSLYPLREEGFVPHYGYTF
D gene: TRBD1; J gene: TRBJ1-2; clone size: .; V gene: TRBV5-4; CDR3 DNA: TGTGCCAGCAGCTTCCAGGGGGCAAACTATGGCTACACCTTC; CDR3 protein: CASSFQGANYGYTF
D gene: TRBD1; J gene: TRBJ2-4; clone size: .; V gene: TRBV2; CDR3 DNA: TGTGCCAGCAGCGAAGGGGCCCTACAGGGGTCCAAAAACATTCAGTACTTC; CDR3 protein: CASSEGALQGSKNIQYF
D gene: TRBD1; J gene: TRBJ1-6; clone size: .; V gene: TRBV30; CDR3 DNA: TGTGCCTGGTCCCGGGACAGTCTTTCGACACCCCTCCACTTT; CDR3 protein: CAWSRDSLSTPLHF
D gene: TRBD2; J gene: TRBJ2-5; clone size: .; V gene: TRBV5-1; CDR3 DNA: TGCGCCAGCATGGGCGGGGGGGCCGGAGAGACCCAGTACTTC; CDR3 protein: CASMGGGAGETQYF
D gene: .; J gene: TRBJ1-1; clone size: .; V gene: TRBV5-1; CDR3 DNA: TGCGCCAGCAGCTTGGGTCCAGGGTGGGGCCTGAACACTGAAGCTTTCTTT; CDR3 protein: CASSLGPGWGLNTEAFF
D gene: TRBD1; J gene: TRBJ1-4; clone size: few; V gene: TRBV6-5; CDR3 DNA: TGTGCCAGCAGGGACAGGGTCGCTAATGAAAAACTGTTTTTT; CDR3 protein: CASRDRVANEKLFF
D gene: .; J gene: TRBJ2-2; clone size: .; V gene: TRBV7-6; CDR3 DNA: TGTGCCAGCAGCCTTCGGTCCGGGGAGCTGTTTTTT; CDR3 protein: CASSLRSGELFF
D gene: .; J gene: TRBJ2-3; clone size: .; V gene: TRBV18; CDR3 DNA: TGTGCCAGCTCAGAATCGGGCACAGATACGCAGTATTTT; CDR3 protein: CASSESGTDTQYF
D gene: .; J gene: TRBJ2-5; clone size: few; V gene: TRBV9; CDR3 DNA: TGTGCCAGCAGCGCCGTTCTAGCGTCTTCGGAGACCCAGTACTTC; CDR3 protein: CASSAVLASSETQYF
D gene: .; J gene: TRBJ2-7; clone size: .; V gene: TRBV19; CDR3 DNA: TGTGCCAGTAGAGACAGTAGGAACTACGAGCAGTACTTC; CDR3 protein: CASRDSRNYEQYF
D gene: .; J gene: TRBJ2-5; clone size: few; V gene: TRBV7-9; CDR3 DNA: TGTGCCAGCAGCTTAACGCTTGGGGGGCAAGAGACCCAGTACTTC; CDR3 protein: CASSLTLGGQETQYF
D gene: TRBD2; J gene: TRBJ2-3; clone size: once; V gene: TRBV7-3; CDR3 DNA: TGTGCCAGCAGCTCCGAAGCGGGGCACACAGATACGCAGTATTTT; CDR3 protein: CASSSEAGHTDTQYF
D gene: .; J gene: TRBJ1-2; clone size: .; V gene: TRBV7-9; CDR3 DNA: TGTGCCAGCAGCTTATTCAGGGGTCCCTCGGTGAACTATGGCTACACCTTC; CDR3 protein: CASSLFRGPSVNYGYTF
D gene: .; J gene: TRBJ2-7; clone size: .; V gene: TRBV6-1; CDR3 DNA: TGTGCCAGCAAGGGGATTTCCTACGAGCAGTACTTC; CDR3 protein: CASKGISYEQYF
D gene: TRBD1; J gene: TRBJ1-2; clone size: .; V gene: TRBV10-3; CDR3 DNA: TGTGCCATCAGTGAGCGACAGGGGGTTAATGGCTACACCTTC; CDR3 protein: CAISERQGVNGYTF
D gene: .; J gene: TRBJ2-2; clone size: few; V gene: TRBV10-3; CDR3 DNA: TGTGCCATCAGTGCATTATTAGTAACCGGGGAGCTGTTTTTT; CDR3 protein: CAISALLVTGELFF
D gene: .; J gene: TRBJ2-6; clone size: .; V gene: TRBV5-8; CDR3 DNA: TGTGCCAGCAGCCGCTGGGTGGGAGGAACCTCTGGGGCCAACGTCCTGACTTTC; CDR3 protein: CASSRWVGGTSGANVLTF
D gene: .; J gene: TRBJ2-5; clone size: few; V gene: TRBV15; CDR3 DNA: TGTGCCACCAGCAGAGTCCAGATTTTCAGTGAGACCCAGTACTTC; CDR3 protein: CATSRVQIFSETQYF
D gene: TRBD1; J gene: TRBJ1-1; clone size: few; V gene: TRBV19; CDR3 DNA: TGTGCCCGCCCCGGGACAGGGACGAACACTGAAGCTTTCTTT; CDR3 protein: CARPGTGTNTEAFF
D gene: TRBD2; J gene: TRBJ2-2; clone size: .; V gene: TRBV27; CDR3 DNA: TGTGCCAGCAGTTTAGTTTGGGACAAAATACGGACTAGCGGGAGGTTGAATTCCGGGGAGCTGTTTTTT; CDR3 protein: CASSLVWDKIRTSGRLNSGELFF
D gene: TRBD1; J gene: TRBJ1-1; clone size: few; V gene: TRBV28; CDR3 DNA: TGTGCCAGCAGTTCGAACAGGGGAGGAAGGAACACTGAAGCTTTCTTT; CDR3 protein: CASSSNRGGRNTEAFF
D gene: .; J gene: TRBJ2-2; clone size: .; V gene: TRBV10-1; CDR3 DNA: TGCGCCAGCAGTGATAGCGGCACCGGGGAGCTGTTTTTT; CDR3 protein: CASSDSGTGELFF
D gene: TRBD1; J gene: TRBJ2-2; clone size: .; V gene: TRBV28; CDR3 DNA: TGTGCCAGCAGGCGTTGGGAGACAGGGCTAGGCGGGGAGCTGTTTTTT; CDR3 protein: CASRRWETGLGGELFF
D gene: .; J gene: TRBJ2-6; clone size: once; V gene: TRBV9; CDR3 DNA: TGTGCCAGCAGTAAAAGCCCATTCAGGGGCTCTGGGGCCAACGTCCTGACTTTC; CDR3 protein: CASSKSPFRGSGANVLTF
D gene: .; J gene: TRBJ1-4; clone size: .; V gene: TRBV5-4; CDR3 DNA: TGTGCCAGCAGCTTGGGTAGGACAAATGAAAAACTGTTTTTT; CDR3 protein: CASSLGRTNEKLFF
D gene: TRBD1; J gene: TRBJ2-7; clone size: .; V gene: TRBV15; CDR3 DNA: TGTGCCACCAGCAGAGGGTCCGGACAGGCGAACTACGAGCAGTACTTC; CDR3 protein: CATSRGSGQANYEQYF